One sample yielded the 2 T cell receptor beta chains listed below, sequenced in a study of tissue T cells after allogeneic stem cell transplantation. Clones were sequenced by immunoSEQ multiplex PCR, and TCRdb holds only the in-frame ones, with some missing. This table holds roughly 8,200 clones, about 37% found once. Time point reported: mouse harvest day 14 after allogeneic transplant. Each mouse received 10^7 T-cell-depleted marrow cells plus 10^6 splenic CD5+ T cells by tail vein. Material: skin. These receptors all come from a female BALB/c mouse given C57BL/6 T cells with graft-versus-host disease after an allogeneic hematopoietic cell transplant.

Of note for this clone: Gene names are the mouse ones. The read ends 1 residue early relative to the CDR3; the germline J gene fills the gap. The chain recombines TRBV13-3 with TRBJ1-3, with D possibly matching TRBD1 (6 bases). The V end lost 3 bases, the J end lost 0 bases, and 7 bases lay between the germline ends. The CDR3 is 14 residues long. CDR1 and CDR2 from the germline V gene are NNHDY and SYVADS. The DNA read from the CDR3 is TGTGCCAGCAGTGGGACAGTTTCTGGAAATACGCTCTAT. This gives the protein CASSGTVSGNTLY. The CDR3, in full, reads CASSGTVSGNTLYF.

This clone rates as medium-sized. Gene names are the mouse ones. The DNA ends 1 residue before the CDR3 does, and the rest of the CDR3 is filled in from the germline J gene. J is TRBJ2-2 and V is TRBV20; the D is unclear. There are 12 residues in the CDR3. Germline V lookup: CDR1 GFQATS, CDR2 STVNSAI. V was cut by 1 base and J by 0 bases, with 0 bases left in between. CDR3 DNA, as far as it was read: TGTGGTGCTAGGGCAAACACCGGGCAGCTCTAC. Translation gives CGARANTGQLY. From start to end, the CDR3 is CGARANTGQLYF.